The sequence of this TCR beta chain was determined in a study of identical twins. Study-wide points: Fewer insertions were carried by abundant cord blood beta clonotypes, but none was seen in memory repertoires. Zero-insertion findings could be partly confounded by invariant cells (MAIT and iNKT cells).

A universal primer site arose from template switching, and cDNA bore unique molecular identifiers. TCRdb re-called the 5' RACE reads with MiXCR, one entry per CDR3 protein. Among some 240,000 distinct CDR3 sequences, over 9.5% were seen once, and the ten largest hold 10%. This clonotype was seen repeatedly, ten times or more. Its matching antigen is unknown. Every donor was a healthy Caucasian. This CDR3 spans 14 amino acids. Per germline, CDR1 KGHSH and CDR2 LQKENI. Trimming at V came to 5 bases and at J to 4 bases, leaving 0 bases not matched to a gene. This chain links TRBV18 with TRBJ2-5; 14 nucleotides line up with TRBD2. The sequencing sample was made of memory T cells sorted from blood. This clonotype was obtained from a man aged 50 to 59 in good health. CDR3 region: CASSGTSGRETQYF. The CDR3 coding sequence is TGTGCCAGCTCAGGGACTAGCGGGAGAGAGACCCAGTACTTC.